The 30 T cell receptor beta chains in this list originate from one sample, sequenced in a study of regulatory T cells in long-lasting Graves disease. Researchers made TCR beta libraries by using iRepertoire HTBI primers and running Arm-PCR on CDR3 regions. TCRdb independently ran MiXCR on the multiplex PCR reads; one entry per CDR3 protein. The profile shows hundreds of thousands of distinct CDR3 sequences, 15% to 20% of them singletons. The time point is: newly diagnosed GD, antithyroid drugs for less than 3 months. With RNA extracted from PBMCs as input, the TCR library was made. This sample was also put to use in a study of T cells in Graves' hyperthyroidism and ophthalmopathy.

The sequenced sample was peripheral blood mononuclear cells (PBMCs), obtained at new diagnosis, from a patient treated with antithyroid drugs. The receptor source for this set is a man between 18 and 29 years old with Graves disease.

This clonotype was recorded a few times. The chain joins TRBV28 to TRBJ1-5; D call uncertain. Per germline, CDR1 MDHEN and CDR2 SYDVKM. Trimming took 2 bases from V and 1 from J, leaving 9 bases between them. The CDR3 covers 15 residues. The CDR3 region is CASSLMRLSNQPQHF. CDR3 in DNA: TGTGCCAGCAGTTTAATGCGACTAAGCAATCAGCCCCAGCATTTT.

The chain has TRBV7-9 and TRBJ2-2, with TRBD2 identical over 11 bases. The CDR3 length is 17 residues. V lost 2 bases to trimming and J lost 1 base; unmatched junction nucleotides: 3. Germline V gene sequence: CDR1 SEHNR, CDR2 FQNEAQ (reference sequence). The CDR3 bases are TGTGCCAGCAGCTTATCTAGCGGGAGGCTGAACACCGGGGAGCTGTTTTTT. Amino acid sequence: CASSLSSGRLNTGELFF.

This clonotype was seen a few times. The chain has TRBV11-2 and TRBJ2-2; D is ambiguous. The CDR3 length is 17 residues. Germline V gene sequence: CDR1 SGHAT, CDR2 FQNNGV. The V end was cut by 0 bases, the J end by 0 bases, with 11 bases between. The CDR3 sequence is CASSLDPGPANTGELFF. CDR3 bases: TGTGCCAGCAGCTTAGATCCCGGTCCCGCGAACACCGGGGAGCTGTTTTTT.

The V and J genes are TRBV6-5 and TRBJ1-3; D call uncertain. The CDR3 is 16 residues long. The germline gives CDR1 MNHEY, CDR2 SVGAGI. Trimming cost V 2 bases and J 0 bases, with 11 bases left between them. The CDR3 protein is CASSYGVGSSGNTIYF. DNA for the CDR3: TGTGCCAGCAGTTACGGGGTAGGGTCCTCTGGAAACACCATATATTTT.

Concerning this clonotype: The CDR3 ends on some other residue instead of the conserved phenylalanine or tryptophan, so this is likely a read error. This chain connects TRBV7-9 to TRBJ2-1; D might be TRBD1 or TRBD2, each matching 6 bases. This CDR3 has 16 residues. V was pared by 5 bases and J by 4 bases, with 18 bases between. Per germline, CDR1 SEHNR and CDR2 FQNEAQ (reference sequence). For the CDR3, the DNA is TGTGCCAGCAGCCCACGATCCGGGGGCGGATACAATGAGCAGTTCTGC. Amino acids: CASSPRSGGGYNEQFC.

This clonotype was recorded at least ten times. The chain employs TRBV5-4 and TRBJ2-1; 8 bases are shared with TRBD2. V shed 2 bases and J 0 bases; nucleotides not matched to a gene: 4. CDR1 is SGHNT, CDR2 YYREEE, per germline (reference sequence). This CDR3 is built from 16 residues. In DNA form, the CDR3 reads TGTGCCAGCAGCTTCGCGGGAGGCCCCTCCTACAATGAGCAGTTCTTC. Its translation: CASSFAGGPSYNEQFF.

In its sample, this clonotype was seen a few times. The CDR3 region is CAISESPLEGGIYGYTF. The CDR3 coding sequence is TGTGCCATCAGTGAGTCCCCCCTTGAGGGGGGAATTTATGGCTACACCTTC. The chain carries TRBV10-3 and TRBJ1-2, with a possible D match to TRBD1 (6 bases). Germline V lookup: CDR1 ENHRY, CDR2 SYGVKD. The CDR3 is 17 residues long. Trimming shortened V by 0 bases and J by 5 bases, and 19 bases separated the two germline ends.

This clonotype was detected a few times. This chain connects TRBV19 to TRBJ2-3; tentative D call: TRBD2 (5 bases). Germline V gene data show CDR1 as LNHDA and CDR2 as SQIVND (reference sequence). CDR3 length equals 16 residues. Trimming pared 7 bases from V and 2 bases from J, leaving 19 bases between. The CDR3 region is CASTRGVSASTDTQYF. DNA for the CDR3: TGTGCCAGTACCCGTGGGGTTAGCGCCTCCACAGATACGCAGTATTTT. Together with reference TRBV19 and TRBJ2-3, the CDR3 gives the full variable domain: DGGITQSPKYLFRKEGQNVTLSCEQNLNHDAMYWYRQDPGQGLRLIYYSQIVNDFQKGDIAEGYSVSREKKESFPLTVTSAQKNPTAFYLCASTRGVSASTDTQYFGPGTRLTVL.

J is TRBJ2-3 and V is TRBV10-3, with no clear D. The DNA end favors TRBJ1-5, so the J call may be wrong. The V gene's germline CDR1 is ENHRY and CDR2 SYGVKD. The CDR3 is 15 amino acids. The CDR3 sequence: CAISVLAGSTDTQHF. CDR3 sequence (DNA): TGTGCCATCAGTGTACTAGCGGGATCAACAGATACGCAGCATTTT.

The chain employs TRBV4-1 and TRBJ2-5, with TRBD1 matching 7 bases. CDR3 length equals 14 residues. Germline V lookup: CDR1 MGHRA, CDR2 YSYEKL. Trimming removed 1 base from V and 4 bases from J; junction bases left unmatched: 3. This CDR3 reads CASSQGHRGETQYF. CDR3 coding DNA: TGCGCCAGCAGCCAAGGCCACAGGGGAGAGACCCAGTACTTC.

This clonotype was found a few times. The chain joins TRBV6-5 to TRBJ1-5, with D unclear. CDR1 MNHEY and CDR2 SVGAGI come from the germline V gene. This CDR3 spans 13 amino acids. Trimming left V 4 bases short and J 5 bases short, with 9 bases between. CDR3 bases: TGTGCCAGCAGTTCACTCATTGATCAGCCCCAGCATTTT. It is translated as CASSSLIDQPQHF.

This clonotype was found many times. The chain links TRBV3-1 to TRBJ2-1; D might be TRBD1 or TRBD2, each matching 5 bases. The CDR3 loop spans 16 amino acids. The V end lost 1 base, the J end lost 2 bases, and 12 bases lay between the germline ends. CDR1 LGHDT and CDR2 YNNKEL come from the germline V gene (reference sequence). The CDR3 is CASSQAKRGTYNEQFF. The CDR3 nucleotides are TGTGCCAGCAGCCAAGCCAAGAGGGGAACCTACAATGAGCAGTTCTTC.

In its sample, this clonotype was seen a few times. This chain joins TRBV7-3 and TRBJ1-6; D is unresolved. Germline values: CDR1 SGHTA, CDR2 FQGTGA. This CDR3 is 13 amino acids long. Trimming removed 3 bases at V and 4 bases at J, with 4 bases between. In DNA form, the CDR3 reads TGTGCCAGCAGCTTCAATTATAATTCACCCCTCCACTTT. It is translated as CASSFNYNSPLHF.

The chain links TRBV5-4 to TRBJ2-7; a weak D match, TRBD2 (5 bases). Germline V gives CDR1 SGHNT, CDR2 YYREEE (reference sequence). V was trimmed by 3 bases and J by 3 bases, leaving 16 bases between them. The CDR3 has 15 residues. The CDR3 bases are TGTGCCAGCAGCTCCCCCGAGAGGGCTAGCTACGAGCAGTACTTC. Translating it yields CASSSPERASYEQYF. Full variable domain (outside the CDR3, taken from reference TRBV5-4 and TRBJ2-7): ETGVTQSPTHLIKTRGQQVTLRCSSQSGHNTVSWYQQALGQGPQFIFQYYREEENGRGNFPPRFSGLQFPNYSSELNVNALELDDSALYLCASSSPERASYEQYFGPGTRLTVT.

This clonotype was counted at least ten times. The rearrangement uses TRBV2 and TRBJ1-1; 7 positions match TRBD1. The CDR3 is made up of 16 amino acids. Germline V gene lookup returns CDR1 SNHLY and CDR2 FYNNEI. Losses at the gene ends were 10 bases for V and 4 bases for J; bases not matched to a gene: 18. The CDR3 DNA reads as TGTGCCAACACCCCAGACAGGGCACGAATACGCACTGAAGCTTTCTTT. Translated, it gives CANTPDRARIRTEAFF.

Only a few counts were recorded for this clonotype. J is TRBJ2-1 and V is TRBV28; 8 bases are a match to TRBD1. The V gene's germline CDR1 is MDHEN and CDR2 SYDVKM. V was pared by 6 bases and J by 7 bases, with 11 bases of the junction left unmatched. This CDR3 is built from 15 residues. The CDR3 DNA reads TGTGCCAGCAGGAAGACCGGGACAGGTTTGAATGAGCAGTTCTTC. It encodes CASRKTGTGLNEQFF. Drawing the rest from reference TRBV28 and TRBJ2-1, the complete variable domain is DVKVTQSSRYLVKRTGEKVFLECVQDMDHENMFWYRQDPGLGLRLIYFSYDVKMKEKGDIPEGYSVSREKKERFSLILESASTNQTSMYLCASRKTGTGLNEQFFGPGTRLTVL.

The chain recombines TRBV13 with TRBJ2-7; TRBD1 aligns across 11 bases. Germline values: CDR1 PRHDT, CDR2 FYEKMQ (reference sequence). The CDR3 loop spans 15 amino acids. After removal of 5 bases from V and 5 bases from J, the junction contained 8 bases not matched to a gene. As DNA, the CDR3 is TGTGCCAGCAGCGCCCGGGACAGGGGGAGACACGAGCAGTACTTC. It specifies CASSARDRGRHEQYF.

The chain uses TRBV12-3 or TRBV12-4 and TRBJ1-2, with 12 bases aligning to TRBD1. This CDR3 has 17 residues. The J segment lost 0 bases and the V segment lost 5 bases, leaving 7 bases of the junction unmatched. The CDR3 DNA reads TGTGCCAGCAGTGACATGGGACAGGGGGCGTCTAACTATGGCTACACCTTC. Encoded protein: CASSDMGQGASNYGYTF.

As concerns this clonotype: This may be a read error: a much more frequent sequence differs by one nucleotide. The chain links TRBV11-1 to TRBJ1-5; 7 bases are a match to TRBD1. Germline-derived CDR1 and CDR2 are SGHAT and FQDESV (reference sequence). CDR3 length: 18 amino acids. Trimming took 8 bases from V and 2 from J; bases not matched to a gene: 18. Written as DNA, the CDR3 is TGTGCCAGCTACCACGCCCGACAGGGAAGAAGGGGCAATCAGCCCCAGCATTTT. It codes for CASYHARQGRRGNQPQHF.

This chain joins TRBV27 and TRBJ1-5, with 8 nucleotides matching TRBD1. V trimming: 6 bases; J trimming: 5 bases; junction bases outside the gene matches: 12. CDR3 size: 16 residues. Germline V CDR1 and CDR2: MNHEY, SMNVEV (reference sequence). The CDR3 nucleotides are TGTGCCAGCAGATCCGGGACAGGAAAAATGGATCAGCCCCAGCATTTT. Translating gives CASRSGTGKMDQPQHF.

The V gene is TRBV29-1, the J gene TRBJ2-7; TRBD1 aligns across 10 bases. The junction had 5 bases not matched to a gene; V was cut back by 2 bases and J by 4 bases. CDR1 SQVTM and CDR2 ANQGSEA come from the germline V gene. The CDR3 has 14 residues. The CDR3, as DNA: TGCAGCGTTGAACGGACAGGGGGAGGATACGAGCAGTACTTC. This codes for CSVERTGGGYEQYF.

The chain employs TRBV9 and TRBJ1-2, with 8 nucleotides matching TRBD1. The V gene end was trimmed by 3 bases and the J gene end by 8 bases; junction bases not matched to a gene: 6. This CDR3 spans 13 amino acids. In germline, CDR1 is SGDLS, CDR2 YYNGEE. The CDR3: CASSAPGGEGYTF. CDR3 coding DNA: TGTGCCAGCAGCGCTCCAGGGGGCGAAGGCTACACCTTC.

This clonotype was picked up many times. A much larger clone lies a single base off, so this may be a read error. The chain recombines TRBV20-1 with TRBJ2-7; 10 bases match TRBD2. The CDR3 is 16 residues long. Germline lookup yields CDR1 DFQATT and CDR2 SNEGSKA (reference sequence). V trimming: 2 bases; J trimming: 5 bases; junction bases outside the gene matches: 12. The CDR3 loop is CSARPMGLSGRDEQYF. The CDR3 coding sequence is TGCAGTGCTAGACCCATGGGACTGAGCGGGAGGGACGAGCAGTACTTC.

This clonotype was counted at least ten times. CDR3 sequence: CASSQLGRTDTQYF. The CDR3 DNA sequence: TGTGCCAGCAGCCAATTGGGCCGCACAGATACGCAGTATTTT. This chain connects TRBV3-1 to TRBJ2-3, with D hard to call. V was shortened by 2 bases and J by 1 base, with 7 bases between the two germline ends. Germline CDR1 reads LGHDT; CDR2 reads YNNKEL (reference sequence). The CDR3 spans 14 residues.

This clonotype was observed once. V gene TRBV9 combines with J gene TRBJ2-7, with a possible D match to TRBD2 (6 bases). CDR3 length: 14 residues. Germline V gene sequence: CDR1 SGDLS, CDR2 YYNGEE. V lost 5 bases and J 1 base, leaving 13 bases between the germline ends. This CDR3 reads CASSGGGKSYEQYF. The CDR3, as DNA: TGTGCCAGCAGTGGAGGCGGGAAGTCCTACGAGCAGTACTTC.

This clonotype was counted a few times. The chain links TRBV12-3 or TRBV12-4 to TRBJ1-2; D gene ambiguous. Trimming cost V 0 bases and J 2 bases, with 7 bases left between them. The CDR3 consists of 14 residues. CDR3 nucleotides: TGTGCCAGCAGTTTAGCCCCCGTGAACTATGGCTACACCTTC. Translation: CASSLAPVNYGYTF.

This clonotype was detected ten times or more. The chain uses TRBV12-3 or TRBV12-4 and TRBJ2-7, with D possibly TRBD2 on 7 matching bases. The CDR3 contains 13 residues. Trimming took off 6 bases at V and 6 bases at J, with 15 bases between the two ends. CDR3 sequence (DNA): TGTGCCAGCAGGCGCGGGGGCTGGGGCGAGCAGTACTTC. Encoded protein: CASRRGGWGEQYF.

In regard to this clonotype: Since a much larger clone is just one base distant, this may be a read error. The chain combines TRBV2 with TRBJ2-5; TRBD2 matches 16 bases. V trimming: 7 bases; J trimming: 4 bases; junction bases outside the gene matches: 6. CDR1 is SNHLY and CDR2 is FYNNEI in the germline V gene. This CDR3 region has 16 residues. CDR3 DNA sequence: TGTGCCAGCAACGGGACTAGCGGGAGGGCCCGAGAGACCCAGTACTTC. The encoded protein is CASNGTSGRARETQYF.

In regard to this clonotype: At one end, the junction sequence differs from germline, possibly due to a read error. The chain couples TRBV7-3 to TRBJ1-1; tentative D call: TRBD1 (5 bases). The germline CDR1 and CDR2 sequences are SGHTA and FQGTGA. The CDR3 runs to 14 residues. CDR3 region: CASSSLGRNTETFF. CDR3 DNA sequence: TGTGCCAGCAGCTCACTGGGGCGGAACACTGAAACTTTCTTT.

This clonotype appeared many times. The genes are TRBV12-3 or TRBV12-4 and TRBJ2-1, with a possible D match to TRBD2 (7 bases). This CDR3 contains 15 residues. The V and J ends lost 4 bases and 4 bases respectively, with 14 bases between them. The CDR3 DNA sequence: TGTGCCAGCAGTTGGGGGCCTAGCGGTTACAATGAGCAGTTCTTC. Its protein product is CASSWGPSGYNEQFF.